Listed below are T cell receptor beta chains from one sample, sequenced in a study of cytomegalovirus exposure and HLA in healthy donors. TCRdb's copy holds only in-frame clones and misses some; the assay was immunoSEQ multiplex PCR. The data hold 65,000 to 75,000 clones, with 96% observed a single time. The material sequenced was PBMCs. These receptors all come from a woman between 18 and 29 years old in good health and CMV-seropositive. The CDR3 runs from the conserved cysteine through the conserved F or W. The order of the fields is V gene, J gene, clone size, D gene, CDR3 protein, CDR3 DNA. A D gene is named only where the DNA matches it firmly. Where a row states a size, it is once, few, many or the class of an expanded clone; other rows omit it.

TRBV11-2	TRBJ2-3	-	TRBD1	CASSFIGTGGNTQYF	TGTGCCAGCAGCTTCATAGGGACAGGCGGGAATACGCAGTATTTT
TRBV28	TRBJ2-3	-	TRBD1	CASTKDRGSDTQYF	TGTGCCAGCACCAAGGACAGGGGTAGCGATACGCAGTATTTT
TRBV19	TRBJ1-5	-	-	CASSMGGPKGRDNQPQHF	TGTGCCAGTAGTATGGGGGGGCCGAAAGGACGGGACAATCAGCCCCAGCATTTT
TRBV27	TRBJ2-3	-	TRBD2	CASSWTSGSTDTQYF	TGTGCCAGCAGTTGGACTAGCGGAAGCACAGATACGCAGTATTTT
TRBV2	TRBJ2-7	-	-	CASSETFYEQYF	TGTGCCAGCAGTGAAACTTTCTACGAGCAGTACTTC
TRBV14	TRBJ2-5	-	TRBD1	CASSLGTGGETQYF	TGTGCCAGCAGCCTGGGGACAGGGGGAGAGACCCAGTACTTC
TRBV28	TRBJ2-3	-	TRBD2	CASSYRWSSGPTDTQYF	TGTGCCAGCAGTTACCGTTGGTCTAGCGGGCCTACAGATACGCAGTATTTT
TRBV9	TRBJ2-5	-	TRBD2	CASSKGLAGAQETQYF	TGTGCCAGCAGCAAAGGACTAGCGGGAGCTCAAGAGACCCAGTACTTC
TRBV28	TRBJ2-3	-	-	CASSFVYRSGVGSTQYF	TGTGCCAGCAGTTTTGTTTACCGCTCAGGGGTGGGTTCTACGCAGTATTTT
TRBV11-2	TRBJ2-7	-	TRBD1	CASSPGQGGYEQYF	TGTGCCAGCAGCCCGGGACAGGGAGGCTACGAGCAGTACTTC
TRBV2	TRBJ1-4	-	-	CASRQAGEKLFF	TGTGCCAGCAGACAGGCTGGGGAAAAACTGTTTTTT
TRBV28	TRBJ2-3	once	TRBD1	CASSPGQGASNYRTDTQYF	TGTGCCAGCAGTCCGGGACAGGGGGCCTCTAACTACCGCACAGATACGCAGTATTTT
TRBV6-5	TRBJ2-1	once	TRBD2	CASSYSAGDLNEQFF	TGTGCCAGCAGTTACTCAGCGGGAGATTTGAATGAGCAGTTCTTC
TRBV7-3	TRBJ2-2	-	-	CASRRMGTGELFF	TGTGCCAGCAGGAGGATGGGCACCGGGGAGCTGTTTTTT
TRBV18	TRBJ2-1	-	TRBD2	CASSQLAGGNEQFF	TGTGCCAGCTCACAGCTAGCGGGAGGCAATGAGCAGTTCTTC
TRBV4-3	TRBJ2-1	-	TRBD2	CASSAPVAGGNEQFF	TGCGCCAGCAGCGCCCCGGTAGCGGGAGGGAATGAGCAGTTCTTC
TRBV7-8	TRBJ2-7	once	-	CASSLPPAYEQYF	TGTGCCAGCAGCTTACCTCCAGCCTACGAGCAGTACTTC
TRBV5-1	TRBJ1-1	-	-	CASSGTGIGLMNTEAFF	TGCGCCAGCAGCGGCACAGGGATTGGTTTAATGAACACTGAAGCTTTCTTT